The 20 T cell receptor beta chains below were found in one sample sequenced in a study of early T cells in non-severe SARS-CoV-2 infection. Each CDR3 protein is one row after TCRdb ran MiXCR on the 5' RACE reads. The table records roughly 30,000 distinct CDR3 sequences, about 5.7% of them present only once. The sample was whole blood. These receptors were taken from an adult who was a healthcare worker with PCR-confirmed SARS-CoV-2 infection or an uninfected control (not recorded which).

This clonotype has at least ten counts. The V and J genes are TRBV6-1 and TRBJ1-1, with D uncertain. V lost 7 bases and J lost 0, with 3 bases in between. From germline, CDR1 is MNHNS and CDR2 SASEGT. This CDR3 is 11 amino acids long. Written as DNA, the CDR3 is TGTGCCAGCAAAGTGAACACTGAAGCTTTCTTT. Amino acid sequence: CASKVNTEAFF.

This clonotype was observed at least ten times. The V gene is TRBV6-5, the J gene TRBJ1-2; perhaps TRBD1 as D (5 bases). The V gene lost 2 bases and the J gene lost 7 bases, with 14 bases spanning the gap. The CDR3 runs 14 residues. Germline CDR1 reads MNHEY; CDR2 reads SVGAGI. Written as DNA, the CDR3 is TGTGCCAGCAGTTACCGGGGCGTCGTGGCTGGCTACACCTTC. It is translated as CASSYRGVVAGYTF.

This clonotype was observed many times. The chain employs TRBV28 and TRBJ1-1; 7 bases are a match to TRBD1. The CDR3 is 14 amino acids. Germline V lookup: CDR1 MDHEN, CDR2 SYDVKM. V lost 2 bases and J lost 7; bases outside the gene matches: 7. CDR3: CASSLLGQAHEAFF. The CDR3 nucleotides read TGTGCCAGCAGTTTACTCGGACAGGCCCATGAAGCTTTCTTT.

This clonotype came up many times. The chain recombines TRBV20-1 with TRBJ1-4; D is perhaps TRBD1 (5 bases). CDR3 size: 13 residues. V was pared by 5 bases and J by 7 bases, with 14 bases between. The germline V gene has CDR1 DFQATT and CDR2 SNEGSKA (reference sequence). CDR3 loop: CSAGGGSGEKLFF. CDR3 in DNA: TGCAGTGCTGGGGGGGGAAGCGGTGAAAAACTGTTTTTT.

This clonotype was counted at least ten times. The CDR3 nucleotides read TGTGCCAGCAGGACGGATTACAATGAGCAGTTCTTC. Translation: CASRTDYNEQFF. The chain couples TRBV7-2 to TRBJ2-1; D not certain. Trimming stripped 6 bases from V and 4 bases from J, with 7 bases between. The CDR3 runs 12 residues. CDR1 is SGHTA, CDR2 FQGNSA, per germline. Based on the CDR3 plus reference TRBV7-2 and TRBJ2-1, the full variable domain is GAGVSQSPSNKVTEKGKDVELRCDPISGHTALYWYRQSLGQGLEFLIYFQGNSAPDKSGLPSDRFSAERTGGSVSTLTIQRTQQEDSAVYLCASRTDYNEQFFGPGTRLTVL.

Within the sample, this clonotype is medium-sized. V gene TRBV27 combines with J gene TRBJ1-1; D is ambiguous. V gave up 5 bases and J gave up 0 bases, with 16 bases separating them. This CDR3 is 16 amino acids long. Germline CDR1 MNHEY, CDR2 SMNVEV (reference sequence). In DNA form, the CDR3 reads TGTGCCAGCAGTGCCACGGACGGTCATGTGAACACTGAAGCTTTCTTT. This encodes CASSATDGHVNTEAFF.

This clonotype was detected a few times. The chain links TRBV7-2 to TRBJ2-5; possible D gene TRBD2, 6 bases. The V and J ends lost 5 bases and 4 bases respectively, with 14 bases between them. CDR1 and CDR2 (germline): SGHTA, FQGNSA. This CDR3 is 14 amino acids long. The chain's CDR3 is CASSPPGLRETQYF. CDR3 nucleotides: TGTGCCAGCAGCCCTCCGGGACTCCGAGAGACCCAGTACTTC.

A few counts support this clonotype. The chain recombines TRBV7-3 with TRBJ1-6, with 8 bases fitting TRBD1. CDR3 length equals 15 residues. V lost 2 bases, J lost 7 bases, and 4 bases stayed unmatched. Germline CDR1 SGHTA, CDR2 FQGTGA. The CDR3 DNA sequence: TGTGCCAGCAGCTTATTGGGACAGGCAAATTCACCCCTCCACTTT. Residues: CASSLLGQANSPLHF.

This clonotype was detected ten times or more. V and J are TRBV7-2 and TRBJ2-5; 12 bases match TRBD2. J gave up 5 bases and V 6 bases, and 7 bases lay outside the gene matches. Germline loops: CDR1 SGHTA, CDR2 FQGNSA. The CDR3 is 15 residues long. The CDR3 DNA reads as TGTGCCAGCAGACAACTAGCGGGGGGCACGGAGACCCAGTACTTC. Its protein is CASRQLAGGTETQYF.

This clonotype came up many times. This sequence joins TRBV7-9 and TRBJ2-5; 7 bases map to TRBD2. CDR1 SEHNR and CDR2 FQNEAQ come from the germline V gene (reference sequence). CDR3 length equals 16 residues. V was pared by 0 bases and J by 1 base, with 5 bases of the junction left unmatched. The chain's CDR3 is CASSLAGTGGQETQYF. CDR3 DNA: TGTGCCAGCAGCTTAGCCGGAACGGGGGGCCAAGAGACCCAGTACTTC.

The J gene is TRBJ1-4, the V gene TRBV2; TRBD1 aligns across 7 bases. There are 14 residues in the CDR3. V shed 7 bases and J 6 bases; nucleotides not matched to a gene: 8. Germline CDR1 SNHLY, CDR2 FYNNEI. The CDR3 loop reads CASTLTGRDEKLFF. In DNA form, the CDR3 reads TGTGCCAGCACTTTGACAGGGAGAGATGAAAAACTGTTTTTT.

The chain has TRBV12-3 or TRBV12-4 and TRBJ2-5; perhaps TRBD1 as D (8 bases). The V gene lost 3 bases and the J gene lost 5 bases, with 19 bases spanning the gap. The CDR3 covers 16 residues. CDR3 sequence: CASSFRNRGGHETQYF. Here the CDR3 DNA reads TGTGCCAGCAGTTTTAGAAACAGGGGGGGCCATGAGACCCAGTACTTC.

This clonotype was detected many times. This CDR3 reads CASSYPKRSGGAYPSTDTQYF. The CDR3 DNA follows: TGTGCCAGCAGTTACCCGAAACGTAGCGGGGGGGCTTACCCTAGCACAGATACGCAGTATTTT. J is TRBJ2-3 and V is TRBV6-6, with TRBD2 identical over 11 bases. With 2 bases clipped from V and 0 bases from J, the junction kept 16 bases outside the gene matches. The CDR3 covers 21 residues. CDR1 and CDR2 (germline): MNHNY, SVGAGI (reference sequence).

This clonotype appeared a few times. The chain combines TRBV6-5 with TRBJ1-5; TRBD1 is a possible D gene (5 bases). The CDR3 runs to 12 residues. Germline-derived CDR1 and CDR2 are MNHEY and SVGAGI. The V and J ends lost 8 bases and 4 bases respectively, with 9 bases between them. The CDR3: CASRGGNQPQHF. The CDR3, as DNA: TGTGCCAGCCGGGGGGGTAATCAGCCCCAGCATTTT.

This clonotype was seen repeatedly, ten times or more. The V and J genes are TRBV5-1 and TRBJ2-5; 8 nucleotides align to TRBD1. Per the germline V gene, CDR1 is SGHRS and CDR2 is YFSETQ. The length of the CDR3 is 14 residues. Trimming took 5 bases from V and 2 from J; bases not matched to a gene: 5. This CDR3 is CASSKRTGQETQYF. The CDR3 DNA reads TGCGCCAGCAGTAAGCGGACAGGGCAAGAGACCCAGTACTTC.

This clonotype was seen at least ten times. This chain connects TRBV20-1 to TRBJ1-4; a weak D match, TRBD1 (5 bases). Deletions cut 4 bases from V and 4 bases from J, with 10 bases between. This CDR3 is built from 13 residues. In germline, CDR1 is DFQATT, CDR2 SNEGSKA (reference sequence). CDR3 coding DNA: TGCAGTGCTATCAGGGTCGATAATGAAAAACTGTTTTTT. As protein: CSAIRVDNEKLFF.

This sequence joins TRBV6-2 or TRBV6-3 and TRBJ1-2; unclear D gene. Germline V gives CDR1 MNHEY, CDR2 SVGEGT. This CDR3 has 12 residues. Trimming took off 2 bases at V and 6 bases at J, with 7 bases between the two ends. The CDR3: CASSYGRNGYTF. Here the CDR3 DNA reads TGTGCCAGCAGTTACGGGCGTAATGGCTACACCTTC.

J is TRBJ2-3 and V is TRBV2; 7 nucleotides match TRBD2. The V and J ends lost 6 bases and 12 bases, in that order; junction bases with no gene match: 18. Germline assignment: CDR1 SNHLY and CDR2 FYNNEI. The CDR3 is 15 amino acids. CDR3 loop: CASSPPGLHFFRQYF. CDR3 DNA: TGTGCCAGCAGCCCACCGGGACTACACTTTTTTCGACAGTATTTT.

This clonotype was observed many times. The chain employs TRBV6-1 and TRBJ2-3; D is unresolved. The CDR3 has 14 residues. Germline lookup yields CDR1 MNHNS and CDR2 SASEGT. V dropped 5 bases and J dropped 0 bases, with 9 bases sitting between them. The CDR3, as DNA: TGTGCCAGCAGTTTTACTTCTAGCACAGATACGCAGTATTTT. Amino acids: CASSFTSSTDTQYF.

This clonotype came up many times. The V and J genes are TRBV7-2 and TRBJ2-7; TRBD2 might be the D (7 bases). V gave up 7 bases and J gave up 1 base, with 20 bases separating them. CDR1 is SGHTA, CDR2 FQGNSA, per germline. There are 16 residues in the CDR3. CDR3 residues: CASTIPWGRGSYEQYF. The CDR3 nucleotides are TGTGCCAGCACCATTCCCTGGGGGCGGGGGTCCTACGAGCAGTACTTC.